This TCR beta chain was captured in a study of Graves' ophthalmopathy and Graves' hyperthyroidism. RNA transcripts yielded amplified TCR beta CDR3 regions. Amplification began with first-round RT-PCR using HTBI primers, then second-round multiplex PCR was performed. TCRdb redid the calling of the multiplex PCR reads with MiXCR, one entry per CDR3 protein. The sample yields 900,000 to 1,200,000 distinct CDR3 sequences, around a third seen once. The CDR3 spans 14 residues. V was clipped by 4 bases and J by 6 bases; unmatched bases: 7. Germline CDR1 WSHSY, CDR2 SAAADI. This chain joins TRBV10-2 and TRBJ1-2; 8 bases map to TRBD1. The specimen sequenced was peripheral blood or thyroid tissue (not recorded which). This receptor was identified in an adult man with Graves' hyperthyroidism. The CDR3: CASSAGQGVNGYTF. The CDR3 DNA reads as TGCGCCAGCAGTGCCGGACAGGGAGTGAATGGCTACACCTTC.